Shown below are 9 T cell receptor beta chains from a single sample sequenced in a study of OX40 agonist ivuxolimab in advanced cancers. Some clones are missing from TCRdb's copy, which holds only in-frame ones; the method was immunoSEQ multiplex PCR. There are under 85,000 clones in the sample; roughly 86% occur only once, and around 2.5% lies in the top ten. The source material was CD4+ or CD8+ T cells sorted from blood, sampled in a trial of the OX40 agonist ivuxolimab. These receptors came from an adult with an advanced solid tumor such as melanoma, head and neck, liver or kidney cancer.

About this clone itself: The junction differs from germline at one of its ends, possibly a read error. The sample contains more than one DNA sequence encoding this CDR3. The gene calls are TRBV5-4 and TRBJ1-1; unclear D gene. Germline loops: CDR1 SGHNT, CDR2 YYREEE (reference sequence). CDR3 length equals 15 residues. The CDR3 sequence is CASSPGMSSNTEAFF. CDR3 nucleotide sequence: TGTGCCAGCAGCCCGGGTATGAGCTCTAACACTGAGGCTTTCTTT.

This sequence joins TRBV9 and TRBJ2-4, with D possibly being TRBD1 or TRBD2 (5 bases each). In germline, CDR1 is SGDLS, CDR2 YYNGEE. Trimming stripped 0 bases from V and 1 base from J, with 8 bases between. CDR3 length equals 15 residues. The CDR3 loop is CASSVGGVAKNIQYF. The CDR3 bases are TGTGCCAGCAGCGTAGGAGGGGTGGCCAAAAACATTCAGTACTTC.

This sequence joins TRBV9 and TRBJ1-5; 9 nucleotides align to TRBD1. From germline, CDR1 is SGDLS and CDR2 YYNGEE. V shed 2 bases and J 6 bases; nucleotides not matched to a gene: 3. The CDR3 is made up of 14 amino acids. The CDR3 DNA follows: TGTGCCAGCAGCGTGGGGACAGGGTTTCAGCCCCAGCATTTT. It specifies CASSVGTGFQPQHF.

This chain uses TRBV10-1 with TRBJ2-3, with D uncertain. The V and J ends lost 7 bases and 3 bases respectively, with 17 bases between them. CDR3 size: 15 residues. Germline CDR1 and CDR2: WNHNN and SYGVQD (reference sequence). The CDR3, as DNA: TGCGCCAGCATAGGCCGCCCTCGAGGAACAGATACGCAGTATTTT. Protein: CASIGRPRGTDTQYF.

This chain joins TRBV7-9 and TRBJ2-1; 8 nucleotides match TRBD2. The CDR3 is 14 residues long. V gave up 8 bases and J gave up 7 bases; unmatched junction bases: 10. Germline CDR1 is SEHNR and CDR2 is FQNEAQ (reference sequence). The CDR3 nucleotides are TGTGCCAGCGCTCCGGGCGGGGGGTCTAATGAGCAGTTCTTC. The encoded protein is CASAPGGGSNEQFF. The entire variable domain, with the rest obtained from reference TRBV7-9 and TRBJ2-1, is as follows: DTGVSQNPRHKITKRGQNVTFRCDPISEHNRLYWYRQTLGQGPEFLTYFQNEAQLEKSRLLSDRFSAERPKGSFSTLEIQRTEQGDSAMYLCASAPGGGSNEQFFGPGTRLTVL.

This clone was observed once. The chain recombines TRBV29-1 with TRBJ2-1; D tentatively fits TRBD1 or TRBD2 (5 bases each). The CDR3 has 10 residues. The V end lost 7 bases, the J end lost 4 bases, and 5 bases lay between the germline ends. CDR1 is SQVTM and CDR2 is ANQGSEA in the germline V gene. The CDR3 is CSGGYNEQFF. As DNA, the CDR3 is TGCAGCGGGGGGTACAATGAGCAGTTCTTC.

This clone was seen just once. CDR3 region: CASSHVSGEYTDTQYF. The CDR3 DNA is TGTGCCAGCAGCCACGTATCCGGGGAGTACACAGATACGCAGTATTTT. The chain links TRBV7-9 to TRBJ2-3; TRBD2 is a possible D gene (5 bases). Trimming took off 5 bases at V and 2 bases at J, with 17 bases between the two ends. The V gene's germline CDR1 is SEHNR and CDR2 FQNEAQ (reference sequence). The CDR3 spans 16 residues.

The chain recombines TRBV18 with TRBJ1-4, with D possibly matching TRBD1 (5 bases). Germline V gene lookup returns CDR1 KGHSH and CDR2 LQKENI. V lost 1 base and J 5 bases, leaving 11 bases between the germline ends. This CDR3 contains 15 residues. CDR3 DNA sequence: TGTGCCAGCTCACCACGGGGCAGCTACAATGAAAAACTGTTTTTT. Translated, it gives CASSPRGSYNEKLFF.

This clone has just a few counts. The chain employs TRBV14 and TRBJ1-4; D gene ambiguous. The CDR3 loop spans 16 amino acids. With 4 bases removed from V and 1 base from J, the gap between germline ends came to 13 bases. The germline V gene has CDR1 SGHDN and CDR2 FVKESK. This chain's CDR3 is CASSRRPGRTNEKLFF. The CDR3 coding sequence is TGTGCCAGCAGCCGCAGACCCGGGCGAACTAATGAAAAACTGTTTTTT.